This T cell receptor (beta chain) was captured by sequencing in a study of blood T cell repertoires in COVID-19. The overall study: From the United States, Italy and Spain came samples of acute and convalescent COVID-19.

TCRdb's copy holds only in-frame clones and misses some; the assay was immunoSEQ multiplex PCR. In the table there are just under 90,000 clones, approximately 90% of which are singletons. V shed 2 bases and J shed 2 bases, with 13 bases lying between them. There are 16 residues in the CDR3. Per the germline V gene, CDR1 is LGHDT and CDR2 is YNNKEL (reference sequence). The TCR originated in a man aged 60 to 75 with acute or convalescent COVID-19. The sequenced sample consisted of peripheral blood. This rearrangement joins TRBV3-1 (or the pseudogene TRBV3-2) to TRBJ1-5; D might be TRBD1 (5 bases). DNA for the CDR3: TGTGCCAGCAGCCAAAGAGACAGATGCGGCAATCAGCCCCAGCATTTT. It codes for CASSQRDRCGNQPQHF.